The text below deals with one T cell receptor beta chain. The data stem from a study of T cell responses to AZD1222 COVID-19 vaccine. The method was immunoSEQ multiplex PCR; TCRdb's version includes in-frame clones alone and lacks a portion of them. Of some 150,000 clones in the sample, around 94% were seen once. V was clipped by 6 bases and J by 2 bases, with 9 bases between them. The CDR3 has 13 amino acids. The chain recombines TRBV12-3 or TRBV12-4 with TRBJ2-3; D gene unclear. The TCR was taken from an adult in good health. The sequences come from peripheral blood, collected on day 0 of AZD1222 vaccination. CDR3 amino acids: CASSAGPTDTQYF. Here the CDR3 DNA reads TGTGCCAGCAGCGCCGGGCCCACAGATACGCAGTATTTT.